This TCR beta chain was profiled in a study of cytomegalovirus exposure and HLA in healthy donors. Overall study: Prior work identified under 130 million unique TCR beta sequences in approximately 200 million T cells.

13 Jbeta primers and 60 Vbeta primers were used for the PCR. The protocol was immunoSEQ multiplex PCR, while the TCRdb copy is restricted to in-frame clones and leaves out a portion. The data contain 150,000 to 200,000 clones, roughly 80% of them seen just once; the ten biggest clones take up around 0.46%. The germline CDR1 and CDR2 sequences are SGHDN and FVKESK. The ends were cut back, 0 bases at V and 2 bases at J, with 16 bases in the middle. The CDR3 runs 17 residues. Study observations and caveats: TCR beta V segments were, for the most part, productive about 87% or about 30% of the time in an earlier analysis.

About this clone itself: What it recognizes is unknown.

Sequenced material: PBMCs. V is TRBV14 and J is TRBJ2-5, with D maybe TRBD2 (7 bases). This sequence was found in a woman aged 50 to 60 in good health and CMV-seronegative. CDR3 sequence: CASSQDGRGRGQETQYF. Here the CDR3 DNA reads TGTGCCAGCAGCCAAGATGGACGGGGGCGGGGGCAAGAGACCCAGTACTTC.